This T cell receptor (beta chain) was recorded in a study of control samples from healthy donors and cancer patients. The V end lost 11 bases, the J end lost 8 bases, and 18 bases lay between the germline ends. Germline V lookup: CDR1 LGHDT, CDR2 YNNKEL (reference sequence). CDR3 size: 13 residues. Sequencing used immunoSEQ multiplex PCR; TCRdb keeps in-frame clones, though not all of them. The profile covers approximately 140,000 clones, with roughly 93% appearing a single time and under 7% taken by the ten largest. V gene TRBV3-1 (or the pseudogene TRBV3-2) combines with J gene TRBJ1-4; D might be TRBD1 (5 bases). Sequenced material: blood. This TCR derives from a young man in good health. The DNA of the CDR3 is TGTGCCGGAGGTGGGACGAGGAAGGAAAAACTGTTTTTT. It is translated as CAGGGTRKEKLFF.